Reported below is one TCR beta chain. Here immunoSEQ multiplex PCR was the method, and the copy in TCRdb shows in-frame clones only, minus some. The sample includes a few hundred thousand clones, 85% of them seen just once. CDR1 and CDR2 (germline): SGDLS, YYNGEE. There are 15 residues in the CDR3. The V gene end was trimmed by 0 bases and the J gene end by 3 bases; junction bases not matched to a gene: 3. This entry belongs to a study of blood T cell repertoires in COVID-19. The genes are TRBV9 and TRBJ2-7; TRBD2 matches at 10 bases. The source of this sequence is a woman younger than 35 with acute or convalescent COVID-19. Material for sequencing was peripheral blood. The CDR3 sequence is CASSVGLAGDYEQYF. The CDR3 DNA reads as TGTGCCAGCAGCGTAGGGCTAGCGGGAGACTACGAGCAGTACTTC.